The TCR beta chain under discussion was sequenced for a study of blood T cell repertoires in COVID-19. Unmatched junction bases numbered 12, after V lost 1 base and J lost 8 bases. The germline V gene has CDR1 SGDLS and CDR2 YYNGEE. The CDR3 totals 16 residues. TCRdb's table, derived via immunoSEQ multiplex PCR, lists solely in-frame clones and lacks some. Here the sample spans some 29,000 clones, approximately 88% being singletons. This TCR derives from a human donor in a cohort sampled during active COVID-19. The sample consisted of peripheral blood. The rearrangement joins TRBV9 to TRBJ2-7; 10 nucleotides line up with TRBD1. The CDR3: CASSVRGTGTGEKQYF. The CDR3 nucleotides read TGTGCCAGCAGCGTAAGAGGGACCGGGACAGGGGAAAAGCAGTACTTC.